The 15 T cell receptor beta chains listed next were all sequenced from one sample in a study of Graves' ophthalmopathy and Graves' hyperthyroidism. RNA transcripts were the source from which TCR beta CDR3 regions were amplified. A first-round RT-PCR used HTBI primers, followed by a second-round multiplex PCR. One entry per CDR3 protein results from TCRdb running MiXCR on the multiplex PCR reads. The table records roughly 160,000 distinct CDR3 sequences, less than 45% of them present only once. Material for sequencing was peripheral blood. Receptors were obtained from a middle-aged woman with Graves' ophthalmopathy.

The chain couples TRBV4-1 to TRBJ1-1; 8 bases fit TRBD1. The germline V gene has CDR1 MGHRA and CDR2 YSYEKL. Germline trimming cut 2 bases from V and 6 bases from J; bases unmatched to any gene: 5. CDR3 length: 14 amino acids. CDR3 in DNA: TGCGCCAGCAGCCAACGAGGACAGGGACCTGAAGCTTTCTTT. The encoded protein is CASSQRGQGPEAFF.

At least ten counts were recorded for this clonotype. This chain links TRBV29-1 with TRBJ2-7; 12 nucleotides agree with TRBD2. Germline CDR1 reads SQVTM; CDR2 reads ANQGSEA. The CDR3 has 15 residues. The junction had 4 bases not matched to a gene; V was cut back by 0 bases and J by 4 bases. CDR3: CSVEEASGRAYEQYF. DNA for the CDR3: TGCAGCGTTGAAGAAGCTAGCGGGAGGGCGTACGAGCAGTACTTC.

V gene TRBV6-2 or TRBV6-3 combines with J gene TRBJ2-2, with a weak D call TRBD2 (6 bases). The germline gives CDR1 MNHEY, CDR2 SVGEGT. The CDR3 is made up of 14 amino acids. V lost 6 bases and J 5 bases, leaving 13 bases between the germline ends. The CDR3 nucleotides read TGTGCCAGCAGCCCCGGGAGCGTGACCGGGGAGCTGTTTTTT. Translation gives CASSPGSVTGELFF.

This clonotype was seen at least ten times. The chain is built from TRBV6-2 or TRBV6-3 and TRBJ2-7; 11 positions match TRBD2. Per the germline V gene, CDR1 is MNHEY and CDR2 is SVGEGT. The trim removed 0 bases at V and 1 base at J, leaving 11 bases unmatched. This CDR3 is 19 amino acids long. In DNA, the CDR3 is TGTGCCAGCAGTTACTCGGGGCTAGCGGGGGGCCTAGATTCCTACGAGCAGTACTTC. Protein sequence: CASSYSGLAGGLDSYEQYF.

This clonotype was seen at least ten times. The genes are TRBV6-1 and TRBJ2-5, with D perhaps matching TRBD2 (7 bases). CDR1 and CDR2 (germline): MNHNS, SASEGT. The CDR3 consists of 19 residues. With 5 bases removed from V and 5 bases from J, the gap between germline ends came to 30 bases. The CDR3 DNA reads TGTGCCAGCAGTCAATCCAACCCGGGCCAATTAACGGGGGGCGAGACCCAGTACTTC. Its protein is CASSQSNPGQLTGGETQYF.

This clonotype came up many times. The chain has TRBV12-5 and TRBJ1-5; D is ambiguous. The germline gives CDR1 LGHNT, CDR2 FRNRAP. Trimming removed 6 bases from V and 0 bases from J, with 15 bases in between. The CDR3 length is 16 residues. The CDR3 region has the DNA TGTGCTAGTGGCCCGAACTTGGGAGGTAGCAATCAGCCCCAGCATTTT. Translated: CASGPNLGGSNQPQHF.

This clonotype was counted ten times or more. V usage is TRBV27 and J usage is TRBJ1-5; D is undetermined. This CDR3 contains 13 residues. V lost 3 bases and J lost 4, with 7 bases in between. Germline assignment: CDR1 MNHEY and CDR2 SMNVEV (reference sequence). CDR3 in DNA: TGTGCCAGCAGTTTTAATGGGAATCAGCCCCAGCATTTT. It is translated as CASSFNGNQPQHF.

The chain is built from TRBV6-1 and TRBJ1-1, with D uncertain. Germline-derived CDR1 and CDR2 are MNHNS and SASEGT. This CDR3 comprises 15 residues. The V end lost 8 bases, the J end lost 4 bases, and 20 bases lay between the germline ends. The CDR3 region is CASSLGPFDVTEAFF. In DNA form, the CDR3 reads TGTGCCAGCTCCCTCGGGCCCTTTGATGTCACTGAAGCTTTCTTT.

In its sample, this clonotype was seen many times. This chain links TRBV30 with TRBJ1-5, with D unresolved. Trimming shortened V by 3 bases and J by 1 base, and 4 bases separated the two germline ends. CDR1 is GTSNPN, CDR2 SVGIG, per germline (reference sequence). The CDR3 extends over 12 amino acids. DNA of the CDR3: TGTGCCTGGAGGGGGAGCAATCAGCCCCAGCATTTT. It encodes CAWRGSNQPQHF.

This clonotype has at least ten counts. The genes are TRBV6-5 and TRBJ2-7; no clear D gene. The CDR3 has 14 amino acids. Germline loops: CDR1 MNHEY, CDR2 SVGAGI. V was cut by 6 bases and J by 2 bases, with 14 bases left in between. The chain's CDR3 is CASSLRAQAYEQYF. CDR3 sequence (DNA): TGTGCCAGCAGCCTCCGGGCCCAGGCCTACGAGCAGTACTTC.

This clonotype has only a few counts. CDR3 bases: TGTGCCAGCAGCTTAACCTACGACAGCAACTATGGCTACACCTTC. Translating it yields CASSLTYDSNYGYTF. V gene TRBV27 combines with J gene TRBJ1-2; maybe TRBD1 (5 bases). V was shortened by 6 bases and J by 2 bases, with 16 bases between the two germline ends. The length of the CDR3 is 15 residues. The V gene's germline CDR1 is MNHEY and CDR2 SMNVEV (reference sequence).

This clonotype has ten or more counts. The chain joins TRBV2 to TRBJ2-5; TRBD2 agrees at 8 bases. The junction had 9 bases not matched to a gene; V was cut back by 5 bases and J by 1 base. CDR1 is SNHLY, CDR2 FYNNEI, per germline. This CDR3 spans 16 amino acids. The CDR3 region is CASSRPGLGIQETQYF. The CDR3, as DNA: TGTGCCAGCAGTAGACCGGGACTAGGCATCCAAGAGACCCAGTACTTC.

In its sample, this clonotype was seen many times. J is TRBJ2-7 and V is TRBV7-2; D is unresolved. The CDR3 has 14 residues. Trimming pared 0 bases from V and 4 bases from J, leaving 10 bases between. Germline V gives CDR1 SGHTA, CDR2 FQGNSA. The chain's CDR3 is CASSLAEGPYEQYF. CDR3 nucleotides: TGTGCCAGCAGCTTAGCGGAAGGGCCTTACGAGCAGTACTTC.

This clonotype was found many times. This chain links TRBV11-3 with TRBJ2-5; D gene ambiguous. Trimming left V 0 bases short and J 6 bases short, with 5 bases between. The CDR3 is 12 residues long. In germline, CDR1 is SGHNT, CDR2 YENEEA. CDR3 residues: CASSLDPKTQYF. CDR3 coding DNA: TGTGCCAGCAGCTTAGATCCCAAGACCCAGTACTTC. Using reference TRBV11-3 and TRBJ2-5 for the parts outside the CDR3, the full variable domain is EAGVVQSPRYKIIEKKQPVAFWCNPISGHNTLYWYLQNLGQGPELLIRYENEEAVDDSQLPKDRFSAERLKGVDSTLKIQPAELGDSAVYLCASSLDPKTQYFGPGTRLLVL.

There are many counts of this clonotype. This chain joins TRBV7-2 and TRBJ2-3, with 11 bases lining up with TRBD2. The CDR3 spans 16 residues. Germline V CDR1 and CDR2: SGHTA, FQGNSA. V lost 5 bases, J lost 2 bases, and 6 bases stayed unmatched. CDR3 in DNA: TGTGCCAGCAGCCCGGGGACTAGCGGCCCCACAGATACGCAGTATTTT. It codes for CASSPGTSGPTDTQYF.